The source of this TCR beta chain is a study of blood T cell repertoires in COVID-19. V shed 10 bases and J shed 6 bases, with 28 bases lying between them. The CDR3 sequence is 16 residues long. The germline V gene has CDR1 MDHEN and CDR2 SYDVKM. Under the authors' procedure: Reference gene primer amplification gave nucleated cell count estimates. Profiled with immunoSEQ multiplex PCR; TCRdb holds only in-frame clones, not every one. V and J calls plus clone size are reproduced from that table; the DNA served to infer D and trimming. The sample holds roughly 73,000 clones; around 90% are singletons and the top ten take over 25%.

This TCR was sampled from a woman older than 75 with active or convalescent COVID-19. Sequencing used peripheral blood. The V and J genes are TRBV28 and TRBJ2-7; no reliable D call. The CDR3 protein is CAIGSLYRQIPGEQYF. CDR3 DNA sequence: TGTGCCATTGGATCCTTATACCGACAAATACCTGGCGAGCAGTACTTC.